This entry describes one T cell receptor (beta chain). Its antigen remains unknown. These data belong to a study of shared clonotypes between healthy human individuals. The study's findings and limits: Sharing across four donors was highest in naive CD4 (roughly 5%) and lowest in memory CD8 (around 0.4%).

TCRdb's copy holds only in-frame clones and misses some; the assay was immunoSEQ multiplex PCR. The sample gives about 2 million clones, roughly 95% of which show up once; approximately 0.13% is in the top ten. All of the donors resided in Nashville, Tennessee, and each was a Caucasian adult. Investigators divided CD4+ cells into CD45RA+ naive and CD45RA-negative memory subsets. The CDR3 runs 12 residues. CDR1 and CDR2 (germline): MDHEN, SYDVKM. The V segment lost 8 bases and the J segment 13 bases; nucleotides outside the gene matches: 9. This TCR derives from a man younger than 30 in good health. The rearrangement uses TRBV28 and TRBJ2-1; 9 bases map to TRBD2. The sequenced sample consisted of naive CD4+ T cells sorted from blood. Subset described: CD45RA+ positively selected. Here the CDR3 reads CASGRAGGNQFF. The CDR3 DNA sequence: TGTGCCAGCGGTAGGGCGGGGGGGAACCAGTTCTTC.